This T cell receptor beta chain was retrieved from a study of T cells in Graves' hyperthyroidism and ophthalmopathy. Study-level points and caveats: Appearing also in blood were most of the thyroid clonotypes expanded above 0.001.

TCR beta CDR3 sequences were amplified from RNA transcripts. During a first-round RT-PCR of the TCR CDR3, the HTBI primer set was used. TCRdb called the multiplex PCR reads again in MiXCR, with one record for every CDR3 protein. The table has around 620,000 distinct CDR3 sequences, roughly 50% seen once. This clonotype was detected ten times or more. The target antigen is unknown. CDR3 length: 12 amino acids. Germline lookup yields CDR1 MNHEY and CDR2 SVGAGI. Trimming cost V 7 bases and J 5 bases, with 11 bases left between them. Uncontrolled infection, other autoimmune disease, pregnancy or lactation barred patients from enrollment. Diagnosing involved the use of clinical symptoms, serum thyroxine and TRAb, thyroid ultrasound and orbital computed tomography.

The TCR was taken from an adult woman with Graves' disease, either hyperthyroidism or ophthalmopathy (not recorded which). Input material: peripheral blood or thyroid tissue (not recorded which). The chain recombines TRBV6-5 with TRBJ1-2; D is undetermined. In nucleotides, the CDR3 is TGTGCCAGCATGGACCTCGATTATGGCTACACCTTC. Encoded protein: CASMDLDYGYTF.